What follows are 3 T cell receptor beta chains derived from one specimen sequenced in a study of PD-1 blockade in classical Hodgkin lymphoma. The data were produced by immunoSEQ multiplex PCR, yet TCRdb's version contains in-frame clones alone and is incomplete. Here the sample spans approximately 24,000 clones, about 86% being singletons. The time point denotes: cycle 4 day 1 (C4D1), after less than 7 weeks of nivolumab. All patients relapsed after autologous stem cell transplantation, and brentuximab vedotin exposure varied. This material consisted of peripheral blood mononuclear cells (PBMCs), taken before the fourth cycle of nivolumab. The receptors come from a human donor with classical Hodgkin lymphoma.

The chain carries TRBV7-2 and TRBJ1-4; D possibly corresponds to TRBD1 (5 bases). This CDR3 has 14 residues. Per germline, CDR1 SGHTA and CDR2 FQGNSA. Deletions cut 1 base from V and 5 bases from J, with 8 bases between. The CDR3 loop is CASSLEGWNEKLFF. Here the CDR3 DNA reads TGTGCCAGCAGCTTAGAGGGGTGGAATGAAAAACTGTTTTTT.

This sequence joins TRBV5-6 and TRBJ1-5; weak D call: TRBD1 (5 bases). Trimming pared 2 bases from V and 6 bases from J, leaving 12 bases between. CDR3 length: 14 residues. Germline CDR1 reads SGHDT; CDR2 reads YYEEEE. The CDR3 DNA reads as TGTGCCAGCAGCTTTTGGGGCGGTGGTCAGCCCCAGCATTTT. Residues: CASSFWGGGQPQHF.

This clone was seen once. This rearrangement joins TRBV19 to TRBJ2-5; TRBD1 matches at 7 bases. V lost 7 bases to trimming and J lost 2 bases; unmatched junction nucleotides: 7. The CDR3 length is 14 residues. Germline CDR1 is LNHDA and CDR2 is SQIVND (reference sequence). The CDR3 protein is CASTKTGFQETQYF. CDR3 in DNA: TGTGCCAGTACCAAGACAGGGTTTCAAGAGACCCAGTACTTC.